This T cell receptor beta chain was captured in a study of shared clonotypes between healthy human individuals. V gave up 5 bases and J gave up 0 bases; unmatched junction bases: 8. CDR3 length: 16 amino acids. Germline V lookup: CDR1 MNHNY, CDR2 SVGAGI (reference sequence). In the case of this clone: The antigen remains undetermined.

Findings and caveats of the study: Among several donors, about 5% of naive CD4 clonotypes were found in common.

Splitting of each subset's genomic DNA was done evenly across several immunoSEQ plates. For sorted subsets, approximately 0.2 ug DNA per replicate equaled 30,000 or so T cell genomes. TCRdb's copy holds only in-frame clones and misses some; the assay was immunoSEQ multiplex PCR. Among fewer than 2.5 million clones, 80% to 95% were seen once, and the ten largest hold approximately 0.37%. What was sequenced was naive CD4+ T cells from PBMCs. Indicated subset: CD45RA+ positively selected. V is TRBV6-6 and J is TRBJ2-3; 7 bases agree with TRBD2. This receptor was obtained from a man between 18 and 35 years old in good health. Some clones in this sample may be carry-over from other donors' samples. The chain's CDR3 is CASSPSGVVSTDTQYF. DNA for the CDR3: TGTGCCAGCAGTCCTAGCGGAGTGGTTAGCACAGATACGCAGTATTTT.